This paragraph reports one TCR beta chain. Antigen specificity is unknown. The data were taken from a study of blood T cells in healthy people across ages. Sample-barcoded 5' priming and a J-beta primer mix drove a second PCR of roughly 7 to 11 cycles. TCRdb ran MiXCR on the 5' RACE reads and lists one entry per CDR3 protein. The repertoire includes around 1,800,000 distinct CDR3 sequences, 39% of them detected once, and 23% sits in the top ten. Study conclusions and caveats: Among long-lived donors, naive CD4+ cells were more numerous and diversity higher than in aged donors.

V gave up 5 bases and J gave up 3 bases; unmatched junction bases: 9. Germline CDR1 reads DFQATT; CDR2 reads SNEGSKA (reference sequence). The CDR3 length is 15 residues. This receptor was obtained from a human donor in good health. Sequenced material: blood. The V gene is TRBV20-1, the J gene TRBJ2-1; 8 bases align to TRBD2. Here the CDR3 DNA reads TGCAGTGCTGCCCCCGCGGGGGGAATCTACAATGAGCAGTTCTTC. Residues: CSAAPAGGIYNEQFF.